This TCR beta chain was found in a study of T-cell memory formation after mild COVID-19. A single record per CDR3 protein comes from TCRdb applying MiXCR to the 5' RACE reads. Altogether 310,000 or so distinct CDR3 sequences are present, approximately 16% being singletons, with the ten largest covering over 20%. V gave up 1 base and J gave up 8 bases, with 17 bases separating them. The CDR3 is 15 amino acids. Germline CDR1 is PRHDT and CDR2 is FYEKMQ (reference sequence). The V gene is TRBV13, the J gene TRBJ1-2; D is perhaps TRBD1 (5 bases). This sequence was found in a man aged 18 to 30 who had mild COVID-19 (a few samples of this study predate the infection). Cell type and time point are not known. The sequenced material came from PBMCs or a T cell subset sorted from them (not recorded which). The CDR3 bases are TGTGCCAGCAGCTTAGAGGGCGGACAATCTAACGGCTACACCTTC. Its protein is CASSLEGGQSNGYTF.